This entry lists 2 T cell receptor beta chains sequenced from one sample in a study of blood T cell repertoires in COVID-19. Repertoires were generated with immunoSEQ multiplex PCR, while TCRdb's copy carries only in-frame clones and drops some. The table lists under 200,000 clones, roughly 84% of them singletons. Sequences were obtained from peripheral blood. The receptors shown here come from a woman aged 60-75 years with acute or convalescent COVID-19.

The chain has TRBV6-6 and TRBJ1-5, with 9 bases identical to TRBD1. Germline CDR1 and CDR2: MNHNY and SVGAGI (reference sequence). The CDR3 has 14 residues. Losses at the gene ends were 6 bases for V and 4 bases for J; bases not matched to a gene: 4. The CDR3 nucleotides are TGTGCCAGCAGAACTGGGACAGGGAATCAGCCCCAGCATTTT. Its protein product is CASRTGTGNQPQHF.

V usage is TRBV19 and J usage is TRBJ1-5; 10 bases are a match to TRBD1. The CDR3 is 17 amino acids. Germline V gene sequence: CDR1 LNHDA, CDR2 SQIVND (reference sequence). With 5 bases clipped from V and 0 bases from J, the junction kept 7 bases outside the gene matches. CDR3 amino acids: CASSLRTGGYSNQPQHF. The CDR3 nucleotides are TGTGCCAGTAGTCTCCGGACAGGGGGTTATAGCAATCAGCCCCAGCATTTT.